This TCR beta chain was recorded in a study of Tregs in tolerant kidney transplant recipients. The CDR3 is made up of 14 amino acids. Looked up from germline, CDR1 is LNHNV and CDR2 is YYDKDF (reference sequence). V was trimmed by 1 base and J by 8 bases, leaving 11 bases between them. Findings and caveats of the study: The most relevant donor-specific Treg TCRbeta repertoire apparently came from expansion with activated donor B cells. Changing PCR primers prevented nucleotide comparison between some patients' samples.

The repertoire was sequenced with immunoSEQ multiplex PCR; TCRdb's copy has only in-frame clones and lacks some. The table has more than 75,000 clones, 93% seen once. CD4+CD25+CD127- Tregs, CD4+CD25- non-Tregs, CD4 and CD8 cells were sorted. Of note for this clone: The antigen remains unidentified.

Sequencing used CD4+ T cells from blood, obtained before the transplant. This TCR derives from a human donor who received a combined kidney and bone marrow transplant. The chain joins TRBV15 to TRBJ1-4; D call uncertain. Here the CDR3 reads CATSRGDTFEKLFF. The CDR3 nucleotides read TGTGCCACCAGCAGAGGCGACACCTTCGAAAAACTGTTTTTT.